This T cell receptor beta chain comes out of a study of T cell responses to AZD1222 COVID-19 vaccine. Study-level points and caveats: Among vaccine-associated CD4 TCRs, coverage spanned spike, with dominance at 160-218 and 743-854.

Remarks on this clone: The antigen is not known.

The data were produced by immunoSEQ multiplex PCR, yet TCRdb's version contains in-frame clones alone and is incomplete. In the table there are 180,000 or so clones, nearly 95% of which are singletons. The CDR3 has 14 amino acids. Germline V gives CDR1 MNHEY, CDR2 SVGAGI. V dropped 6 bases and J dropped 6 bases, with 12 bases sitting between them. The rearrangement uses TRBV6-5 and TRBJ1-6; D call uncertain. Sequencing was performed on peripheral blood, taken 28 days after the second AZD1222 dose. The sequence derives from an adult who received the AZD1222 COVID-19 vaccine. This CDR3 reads CASSWTDVNSPLHF. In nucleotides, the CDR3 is TGTGCCAGCAGCTGGACTGATGTTAATTCACCCCTCCACTTT.